These 26 T cell receptor beta chains came from one sample sequenced in a study of regulatory T cells in long-lasting Graves disease. For TCR beta, libraries came from iRepertoire HTBI primers and Arm-PCR of CDR3 regions. TCRdb ran MiXCR on the multiplex PCR reads and lists one entry per CDR3 protein. Of about 470,000 distinct CDR3 sequences in the sample, about 15% were seen once. The time point here: newly diagnosed GD, antithyroid drugs for less than 3 months. RNA extracted from PBMCs served as the sequencing template. These same data were also listed under a study on T cells in Graves' hyperthyroidism and ophthalmopathy.

Sequenced material: peripheral blood mononuclear cells (PBMCs), taken at new diagnosis, from a patient treated with antithyroid drugs. These receptors were collected from a woman under 40 with Graves disease.

V usage is TRBV5-1 and J usage is TRBJ1-2, with D unresolved. V shed 0 bases and J shed 0 bases, with 9 bases lying between them. Germline V lookup: CDR1 SGHRS, CDR2 YFSETQ. The CDR3 length is 15 residues. The CDR3 loop reads CASSLAAGPNYGYTF. CDR3 in DNA: TGCGCCAGCAGCTTGGCGGCAGGACCTAACTATGGCTACACCTTC.

This clonotype has more than one count but fewer than ten. The genes are TRBV9 and TRBJ2-1; D is ambiguous. CDR1 is SGDLS, CDR2 YYNGEE, per germline. The ends were cut back, 0 bases at V and 0 bases at J, with 7 bases in the middle. This CDR3 is 15 amino acids long. CDR3 sequence (DNA): TGTGCCAGCAGCGTAGCCGCGAGCTCCTACAATGAGCAGTTCTTC. This gives the protein CASSVAASSYNEQFF.

The V call is TRBV4-2, the J call TRBJ1-3; unclear D gene. The V gene lost 0 bases and the J gene lost 1 base, with 7 bases spanning the gap. CDR3 length: 15 residues. CDR1 LGHNA and CDR2 YNFKEQ come from the germline V gene. The CDR3: CASSQDHTSGNTIYF. CDR3 sequence (DNA): TGTGCCAGCAGCCAAGATCACACTTCTGGAAACACCATATATTTT.

This clonotype was detected a few times. The V call is TRBV7-3, the J call TRBJ2-3; D is perhaps TRBD2 (7 bases). V lost 2 bases, J lost 5 bases, and 11 bases lay in between. The CDR3 spans 14 residues. Germline CDR1 SGHTA, CDR2 FQGTGA. The CDR3 region is CASSLGGAGDTQYF. As DNA, the CDR3 is TGTGCCAGCAGCTTAGGGGGGGCTGGAGATACGCAGTATTTT.

This clonotype was detected many times. The chain is built from TRBV7-2 and TRBJ2-3, with 12 bases fitting TRBD2. The ends lost 5 bases at V and 6 bases at J; junction bases unmatched: 15. Germline V gene data show CDR1 as SGHTA and CDR2 as FQGNSA. The CDR3 contains 18 residues. This chain's CDR3 is CASSPPMGLAGAEDTQYF. CDR3 coding DNA: TGTGCCAGCAGCCCGCCGATGGGACTAGCGGGCGCAGAGGATACGCAGTATTTT.

This clonotype turned up a few times. This sequence joins TRBV20-1 and TRBJ1-2, with D possibly TRBD1 on 5 matching bases. The germline V and J ends were trimmed by 7 bases and 4 bases, with 7 bases remaining between them. The V gene's germline CDR1 is DFQATT and CDR2 SNEGSKA (reference sequence). The CDR3 is 10 amino acids. The CDR3 here is CSEGSYGYTF. Here the CDR3 DNA reads TGCAGTGAGGGGTCCTATGGCTACACCTTC.

V and J are TRBV9 and TRBJ2-1; 12 bases match TRBD2. Germline values: CDR1 SGDLS, CDR2 YYNGEE. J gave up 10 bases and V 2 bases, and 16 bases lay outside the gene matches. The CDR3 loop spans 18 amino acids. The CDR3 spells CASSVRDIGLAGGGEQFF. DNA for the CDR3: TGTGCCAGCAGCGTTAGAGACATCGGGCTAGCGGGAGGGGGCGAGCAGTTCTTC.

V and J are TRBV12-3 or TRBV12-4 and TRBJ2-7; 7 bases are a match to TRBD1. The CDR3 has 14 amino acids. V dropped 4 bases and J dropped 2; count of bases not matched to a gene: 5. The CDR3 bases are TGTGCCAGCAGTTCCGGGACAGACACCTACGAGCAGTACTTC. This translates into CASSSGTDTYEQYF.

This chain connects TRBV20-1 to TRBJ2-7; 7 bases are shared with TRBD2. CDR1 is DFQATT, CDR2 SNEGSKA, per germline (reference sequence). The CDR3 runs 14 residues. The V gene end was trimmed by 6 bases and the J gene end by 4 bases; junction bases not matched to a gene: 12. DNA for the CDR3: TGCAGTGCCAAAGTCTCGGCGGGAGCGTACGAGCAGTACTTC. Protein: CSAKVSAGAYEQYF.

The chain uses TRBV7-3 and TRBJ2-1; D perhaps matches TRBD2 (6 bases). V was cut by 3 bases and J by 3 bases, with 12 bases left in between. There are 15 residues in the CDR3. Germline V gene data show CDR1 as SGHTA and CDR2 as FQGTGA. For the CDR3, the DNA is TGTGCCAGCAGCTTTACGGGAGAGGGCTACAATGAGCAGTTCTTC. It codes for CASSFTGEGYNEQFF.

This clonotype was observed many times. V and J are TRBV13 and TRBJ2-1, with 8 bases lining up with TRBD2. The germline CDR1 and CDR2 sequences are PRHDT and FYEKMQ (reference sequence). V lost 5 bases, J lost 2 bases, and 8 bases stayed unmatched. This CDR3 is built from 16 residues. The CDR3 spells CASSHSGDLPYNEQFF. The CDR3, as DNA: TGTGCCAGCAGCCATAGCGGGGACTTACCCTACAATGAGCAGTTCTTC.

The CDR3, as DNA: TGTGCCAGCAGCGTAGCTATGGTAGCGGGAGGGCCAAGCACCGGGGAGCTGTTTTTT. The encoded protein is CASSVAMVAGGPSTGELFF. This chain links TRBV9 with TRBJ2-2, with 11 nucleotides matching TRBD2. The CDR3 sequence is 19 residues long. Trimming removed 0 bases from V and 4 bases from J; junction bases left unmatched: 11. Germline-derived CDR1 and CDR2 are SGDLS and YYNGEE.

The chain employs TRBV10-3 and TRBJ1-5, with D possibly TRBD1 on 5 matching bases. With 4 bases removed from V and 2 bases from J, the gap between germline ends came to 12 bases. The CDR3 extends over 15 amino acids. Looked up from germline, CDR1 is ENHRY and CDR2 is SYGVKD. The CDR3 nucleotides are TGTGCCATCAGTGGGGGGTTAGGTGGCAATCAGCCCCAGCATTTT. This sequence encodes CAISGGLGGNQPQHF.

The sample holds many counts of this clonotype. V and J are TRBV6-2 or TRBV6-3 and TRBJ1-2, with D unresolved. V lost 2 bases to trimming and J lost 1 base, with 5 bases between them. The length of the CDR3 is 13 residues. Germline V gene sequence: CDR1 MNHEY, CDR2 SVGEGT. The CDR3 spells CASSYAVNYGYTF. The CDR3 nucleotides are TGTGCCAGCAGTTACGCCGTTAACTATGGCTACACCTTC.

This clonotype has a count of ten or more. The chain uses TRBV10-3 and TRBJ2-1; 9 bases fit TRBD2. This CDR3 spans 17 amino acids. J was trimmed by 7 bases and V by 0 bases; bases with no gene match: 10. In germline, CDR1 is ENHRY, CDR2 SYGVKD. The CDR3 nucleotides are TGTGCCATCAGTGAGTCGATTGGCGGGAGGGCCAATAATGAGCAGTTCTTC. Translating gives CAISESIGGRANNEQFF.

This clonotype was seen at least ten times. This rearrangement joins TRBV20-1 to TRBJ2-7, with D perhaps matching TRBD2 (5 bases). The V end was cut by 7 bases, the J end by 9 bases, with 22 bases between. Looked up from germline, CDR1 is DFQATT and CDR2 is SNEGSKA (reference sequence). CDR3 size: 13 residues. The CDR3: CSGLAASPRGQYF. In DNA form, the CDR3 reads TGCAGTGGCCTAGCCGCTAGTCCTCGTGGGCAGTACTTC.

The chain has TRBV6-9 and TRBJ2-4; 11 bases line up with TRBD2. Losses at the gene ends were 4 bases for V and 1 base for J; bases not matched to a gene: 6. This CDR3 is built from 17 residues. Germline CDR1 is MNHGY and CDR2 is SVAAGI. The CDR3 DNA sequence: TGTGCCAGCAGTTTATATAGCGGGAGGGAGGCCAAAAACATTCAGTACTTC. Residues: CASSLYSGREAKNIQYF.

This clonotype was detected many times. The gene calls are TRBV18 and TRBJ2-3, with D uncertain. Germline assignment: CDR1 KGHSH and CDR2 LQKENI. V was cut by 3 bases and J by 6 bases, with 7 bases left in between. The CDR3 is 12 amino acids. The CDR3 protein is CASSPPSDTQYF. The CDR3 DNA follows: TGTGCCAGCTCACCTCCGTCGGATACGCAGTATTTT.

This clonotype was counted ten times or more. V gene TRBV28 combines with J gene TRBJ2-2; 8 bases align to TRBD2. V lost 8 bases, J lost 3 bases, and 14 bases stayed unmatched. The CDR3 totals 17 residues. The germline gives CDR1 MDHEN, CDR2 SYDVKM. Written as DNA, the CDR3 is TGTGCCAGCTATCCTCTCGGGGGGGCGATATACACCGGGGAGCTGTTTTTT. It encodes CASYPLGGAIYTGELFF.

This clonotype was counted a few times. The J gene is TRBJ2-7, the V gene TRBV6-2 or TRBV6-3; 7 bases fit TRBD1. CDR3 length: 18 residues. Germline CDR1 MNHEY, CDR2 SVGEGT. Trimming at V came to 4 bases and at J to 5 bases, leaving 20 bases not matched to a gene. The CDR3 DNA follows: TGTGCCAGCAGTTTCGCCATTTGGGGGTCGGGGACAGTTCACGAGCAGTACTTC. This codes for CASSFAIWGSGTVHEQYF.

The V call is TRBV28, the J call TRBJ2-5, with D maybe TRBD2 (6 bases). V gave up 5 bases and J gave up 2 bases, with 9 bases separating them. Per the germline V gene, CDR1 is MDHEN and CDR2 is SYDVKM. CDR3 length equals 13 residues. The CDR3 sequence: CASSQREQETQYF. CDR3 nucleotide sequence: TGTGCCAGCAGTCAACGGGAGCAAGAGACCCAGTACTTC.

This clonotype was counted a few times. J is TRBJ2-2 and V is TRBV7-3; 9 bases align to TRBD1. Germline-derived CDR1 and CDR2 are SGHTA and FQGTGA. This CDR3 is built from 14 residues. With 5 bases clipped from V and 4 bases from J, the junction kept 2 bases outside the gene matches. The CDR3 nucleotides are TGTGCCAGCAGCCGGGACAGGGCCACCGGGGAGCTGTTTTTT. It codes for CASSRDRATGELFF.

The V call is TRBV12-5, the J call TRBJ1-5, with 10 bases that match TRBD1. Germline loops: CDR1 LGHNT, CDR2 FRNRAP. The CDR3 spans 21 residues. V gave up 0 bases and J gave up 0 bases; unmatched junction bases: 14. The DNA of the CDR3 is TGTGCTAGTGGTTTGGTATCCTCCGGGACAGGGGAACTTTATAGCAATCAGCCCCAGCATTTT. Translated: CASGLVSSGTGELYSNQPQHF.

This clonotype was counted between two and nine times. This chain links TRBV12-5 with TRBJ2-3; D is unclear. V lost 6 bases to trimming and J lost 6 bases, with 16 bases between them. Germline assignment: CDR1 LGHNT and CDR2 FRNRAP. This CDR3 spans 14 amino acids. For the CDR3, the DNA is TGTGCTAGTGGAACCGGGCTCCTTGCCGATACGCAGTATTTT. It specifies CASGTGLLADTQYF. The full variable domain, rest sourced from reference TRBV12-5 and TRBJ2-3, is DARVTQTPRHKVTEMGQEVTMRCQPILGHNTVFWYRQTMMQGLELLAYFRNRAPLDDSGMPKDRFSAEMPDATLATLKIQPSEPRDSAVYFCASGTGLLADTQYFGPGTRLTVL.

The rearrangement links TRBV6-1 to TRBJ1-1; D gene unclear. The CDR3 length is 15 residues. CDR1 is MNHNS, CDR2 SASEGT, per germline. With 2 bases removed from V and 1 base from J, the gap between germline ends came to 11 bases. CDR3 in DNA: TGTGCCAGCAGTGAACTGATCCGGGGGAACACTGAAGCTTTCTTT. Amino acids: CASSELIRGNTEAFF.

This clonotype showed up many times. V is TRBV12-3 or TRBV12-4 and J is TRBJ2-2, with unresolved D. The CDR3 is 11 amino acids. V gave up 5 bases and J gave up 5 bases, with 3 bases separating them. CDR3 residues: CASSNTGELFF. The CDR3 DNA sequence: TGTGCCAGCAGTAATACCGGGGAGCTGTTTTTT.